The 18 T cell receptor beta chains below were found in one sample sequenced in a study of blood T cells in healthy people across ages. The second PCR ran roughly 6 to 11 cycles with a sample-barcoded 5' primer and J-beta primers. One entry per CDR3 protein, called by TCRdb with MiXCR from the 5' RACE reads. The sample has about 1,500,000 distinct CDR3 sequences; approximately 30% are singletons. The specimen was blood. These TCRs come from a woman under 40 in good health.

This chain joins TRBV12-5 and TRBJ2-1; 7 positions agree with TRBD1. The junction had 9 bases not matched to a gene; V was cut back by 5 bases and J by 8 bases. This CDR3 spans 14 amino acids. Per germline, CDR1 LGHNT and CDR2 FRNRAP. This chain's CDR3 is CASGKRTGVHEQFF. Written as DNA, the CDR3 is TGTGCTAGTGGTAAGAGGACAGGTGTACATGAGCAGTTCTTC.

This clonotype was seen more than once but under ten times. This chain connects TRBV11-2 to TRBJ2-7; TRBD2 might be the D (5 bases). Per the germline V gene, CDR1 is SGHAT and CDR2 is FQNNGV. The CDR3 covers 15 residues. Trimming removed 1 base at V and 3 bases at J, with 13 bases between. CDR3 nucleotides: TGTGCCAGCAGCTTAGGAGGGTACACCCTCTACGAGCAGTACTTC. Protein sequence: CASSLGGYTLYEQYF. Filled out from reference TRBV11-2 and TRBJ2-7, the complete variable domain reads EAGVAQSPRYKIIEKRQSVAFWCNPISGHATLYWYQQILGQGPKLLIQFQNNGVVDDSQLPKDRFSAERLKGVDSTLKIQPAKLEDSAVYLCASSLGGYTLYEQYFGPGTRLTVT.

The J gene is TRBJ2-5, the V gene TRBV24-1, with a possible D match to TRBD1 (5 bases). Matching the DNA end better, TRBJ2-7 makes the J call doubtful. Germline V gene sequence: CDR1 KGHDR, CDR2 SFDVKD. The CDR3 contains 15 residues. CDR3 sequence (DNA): TGTGCCACCAGAAAACTGGGGAAGGGGCTATACGAGCAGTACTTC. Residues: CATRKLGKGLYEQYF.

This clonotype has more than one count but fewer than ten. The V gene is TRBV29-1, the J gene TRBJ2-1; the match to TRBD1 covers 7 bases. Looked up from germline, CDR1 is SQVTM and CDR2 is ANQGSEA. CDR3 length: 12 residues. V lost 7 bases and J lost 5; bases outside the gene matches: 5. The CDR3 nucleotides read TGCAGCGGGAGGACAGGCAACAATGAGCAGTTCTTC. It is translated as CSGRTGNNEQFF.

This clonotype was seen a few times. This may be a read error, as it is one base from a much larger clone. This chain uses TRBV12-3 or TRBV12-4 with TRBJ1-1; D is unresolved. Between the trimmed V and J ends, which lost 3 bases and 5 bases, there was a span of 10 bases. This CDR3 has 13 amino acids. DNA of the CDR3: TGTGCCAGCAGTTTTGACCACGCGACTGAAGCTTTCTTT. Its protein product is CASSFDHATEAFF.

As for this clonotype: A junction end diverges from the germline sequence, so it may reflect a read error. CDR3 residues: CSVGTSGRTVTGELFF. CDR3 nucleotide sequence: TGCAGCGTTGGGACTAGCGGGAGGACGGTCACCGGGGAGCTTTTTTTT. The J gene is TRBJ2-2, the V gene TRBV29-1; TRBD2 matches at 14 bases. CDR3 length: 16 residues. From germline, CDR1 is SQVTM and CDR2 ANQGSEA.

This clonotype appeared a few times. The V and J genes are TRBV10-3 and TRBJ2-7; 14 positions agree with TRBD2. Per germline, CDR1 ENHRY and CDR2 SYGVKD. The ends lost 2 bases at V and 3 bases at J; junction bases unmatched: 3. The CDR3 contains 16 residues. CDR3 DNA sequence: TGTGCCATCAGTGAGGGGGGGACTAGCGGGAGCTACGAGCAGTACTTC. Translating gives CAISEGGTSGSYEQYF.

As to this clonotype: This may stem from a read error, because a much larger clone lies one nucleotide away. The CDR3 spells CSGMGQSSYEQDF. For the CDR3, the DNA is TGCAGCGGGATGGGACAATCTTCCTACGAGCAGGACTTC. The gene calls are TRBV29-1 and TRBJ2-7; tentatively, D is TRBD1 (6 bases). Germline V gene data show CDR1 as SQVTM and CDR2 as ANQGSEA. This CDR3 is built from 13 residues.

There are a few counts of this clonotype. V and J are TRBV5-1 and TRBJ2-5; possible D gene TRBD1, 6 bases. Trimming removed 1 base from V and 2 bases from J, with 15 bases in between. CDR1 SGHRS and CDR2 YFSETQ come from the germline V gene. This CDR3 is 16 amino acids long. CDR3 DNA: TGCGCCAGCAGCTTGCAAGGTACAGGGAAGCAAGAGACCCAGTACTTC. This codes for CASSLQGTGKQETQYF.

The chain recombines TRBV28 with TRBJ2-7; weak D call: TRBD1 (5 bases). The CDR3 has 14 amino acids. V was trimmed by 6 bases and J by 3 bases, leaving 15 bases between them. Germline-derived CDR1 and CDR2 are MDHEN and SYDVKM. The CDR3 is CASRGPGIFYEQYF. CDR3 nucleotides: TGTGCCAGCAGGGGCCCAGGGATTTTCTACGAGCAGTACTTC.

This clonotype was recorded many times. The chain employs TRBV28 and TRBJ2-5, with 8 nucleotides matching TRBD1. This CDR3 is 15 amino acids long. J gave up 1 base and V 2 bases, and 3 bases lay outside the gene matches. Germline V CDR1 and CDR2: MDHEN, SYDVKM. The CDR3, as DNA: TGTGCCAGCAGTTTAAGGACAGGGAGCCAAGAGACCCAGTACTTC. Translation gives CASSLRTGSQETQYF.

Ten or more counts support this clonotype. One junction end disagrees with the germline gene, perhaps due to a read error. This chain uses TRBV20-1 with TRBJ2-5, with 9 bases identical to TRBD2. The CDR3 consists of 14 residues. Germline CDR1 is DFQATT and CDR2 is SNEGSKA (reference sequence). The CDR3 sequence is CSAGMTSGQDTQYF. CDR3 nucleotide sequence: TGCAGTGCGGGAATGACTAGCGGCCAAGATACCCAGTACTTC.

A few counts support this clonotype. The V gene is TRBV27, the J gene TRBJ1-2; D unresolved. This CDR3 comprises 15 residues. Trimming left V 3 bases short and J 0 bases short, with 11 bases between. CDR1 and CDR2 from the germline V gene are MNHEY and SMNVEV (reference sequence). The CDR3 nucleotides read TGTGCCAGCAGTTTCCAAGGCCAAACTAACTATGGCTACACCTTC. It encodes CASSFQGQTNYGYTF.

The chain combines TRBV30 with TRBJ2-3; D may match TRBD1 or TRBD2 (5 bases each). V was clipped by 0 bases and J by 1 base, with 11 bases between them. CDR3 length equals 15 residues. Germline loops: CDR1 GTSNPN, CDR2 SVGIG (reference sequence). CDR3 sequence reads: CAWSVLTGRTDTQYF. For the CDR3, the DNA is TGTGCCTGGAGTGTACTGACGGGGCGCACAGATACGCAGTATTTT.

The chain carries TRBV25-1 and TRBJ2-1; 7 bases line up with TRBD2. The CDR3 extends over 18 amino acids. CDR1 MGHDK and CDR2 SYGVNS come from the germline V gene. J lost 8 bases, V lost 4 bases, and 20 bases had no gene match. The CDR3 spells CASSAPWEWEGRGDEQFF. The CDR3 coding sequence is TGTGCCAGCAGTGCTCCCTGGGAGTGGGAGGGCCGGGGGGATGAGCAGTTCTTC.

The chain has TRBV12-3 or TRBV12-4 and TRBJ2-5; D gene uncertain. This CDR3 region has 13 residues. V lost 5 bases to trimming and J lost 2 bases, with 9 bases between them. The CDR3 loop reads CASSHPPQETQYF. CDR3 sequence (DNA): TGTGCCAGCAGTCATCCACCGCAAGAGACCCAGTACTTC.

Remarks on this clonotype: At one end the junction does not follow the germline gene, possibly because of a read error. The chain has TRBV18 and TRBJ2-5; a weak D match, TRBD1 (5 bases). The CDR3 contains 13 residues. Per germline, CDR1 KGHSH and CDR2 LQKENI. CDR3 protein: CANSPGRQETQYF. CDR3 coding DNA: TGTGCCAACTCACCAGGGCGGCAAGAGACCCAGTACTTC. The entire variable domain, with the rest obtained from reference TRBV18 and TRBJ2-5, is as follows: NAGVMQNPRHLVRRRGQEARLRCSPMKGHSHVYWYRQLPEEGLKFMVYLQKENIIDESGMPKERFSAEFPKEGPSILRIQQVVRGDSAAYFCANSPGRQETQYFGPGTRLLVL.

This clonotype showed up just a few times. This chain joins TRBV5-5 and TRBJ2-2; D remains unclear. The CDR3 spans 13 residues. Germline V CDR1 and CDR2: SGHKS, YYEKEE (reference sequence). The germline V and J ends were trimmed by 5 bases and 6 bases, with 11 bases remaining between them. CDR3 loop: CASRQDQPGELFF. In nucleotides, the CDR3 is TGTGCCAGCAGGCAGGATCAACCCGGGGAGCTGTTTTTT.